This TCR beta chain was identified in a study of blood T cell repertoires in COVID-19. On the study more broadly: COVID-19 samples from acute and convalescent phases originated in the United States, Italy and Spain. T cells, B-cell-depleted T cells, or PBMCs supplied cDNA or gDNA.

V was pared by 6 bases and J by 3 bases, with 12 bases between. Germline V gene lookup returns CDR1 SQVTM and CDR2 ANQGSEA. The CDR3 totals 13 residues. Methods used by the authors: Estimates of nucleated cell counts were drawn from the amplification of reference gene primers. TCRdb's table, derived via immunoSEQ multiplex PCR, lists solely in-frame clones and lacks some. Clonal size and the V and J genes are those of that table, whereas D and trimming came from the DNA. The data show 250,000 or so clones, around 86% seen once. The sequenced material came from peripheral blood. This clonotype was sampled from a man older than 75 with acute or convalescent COVID-19. The rearrangement joins TRBV29-1 to TRBJ1-5; possibly TRBD1 for D (5 bases). The CDR3, as DNA: TGCAGCGTGTCCCGGGACTTCAATCAGCCCCAGCATTTT. Protein sequence: CSVSRDFNQPQHF. Full variable domain (remainder filled in from reference TRBV29-1 and TRBJ1-5): SAVISQKPSRDICQRGTSLTIQCQVDSQVTMMFWYRQQPGQSLTLIATANQGSEATYESGFVIDKFPISRPNLTFSTLTVSNMSPEDSSIYLCSVSRDFNQPQHFGDGTRLSIL.